The source of this T cell receptor beta chain is a study of patients and donors after allogeneic stem cell transplantation. This CDR3 is 13 amino acids long. The J segment lost 3 bases and the V segment lost 6 bases, leaving 6 bases of the junction unmatched. Germline-derived CDR1 and CDR2 are DFQATT and SNEGSKA (reference sequence). TCRdb re-analysed the RT-PCR reads in MiXCR, keeping a single row per CDR3 protein. The table includes about 1,700 distinct CDR3 sequences, approximately 19% detected once. The rearrangement uses TRBV20-1 and TRBJ2-7; 9 nucleotides align to TRBD1. The sequenced sample consisted of blood, either unsorted or a sorted T cell fraction (not recorded which). The receptor's source is a human donor who was either an allogeneic HSCT recipient or a stem cell or donor lymphocyte infusion donor (not recorded which). It is not recorded whose cells these are; they may come from a transplant donor. The CDR3 protein is CSARGQGYYEQYF. The DNA for the CDR3 is TGCAGTGCCCGGGGACAGGGTTACTACGAGCAGTACTTC.